These 28 T cell receptor beta chains were sequenced from one sample in a study of blood T cell repertoires in COVID-19 (dated by TCRdb to 2020 to 2021). The library was obtained by the immunoSEQ multiplex PCR assay. As stored in TCRdb, this immuneACCESS dataset retains in-frame rearrangements with V and J assigned. A fraction of the clones does not appear; measured against another copy, unresolved V genes explain less than half of the discrepancy, and the remainder lacks a known reason. This sample comprises 45,000 to 60,000 clones, just over 85% of them detected only once. The ten top clones hold approximately 12% of the sample. Sequencing was done on a sample of peripheral blood. The receptors derive from a man between 65 and 80 years old with active COVID-19.

V is TRBV3-1 (or the pseudogene TRBV3-2) and J is TRBJ2-2, with 10 positions matching TRBD2. The CDR3 totals 15 residues. Looked up from germline, CDR1 is LGHDT and CDR2 is YNNKEL (reference sequence). V lost 5 bases and J lost 4; bases outside the gene matches: 4. CDR3: CASSLPSGGTGELFF. The CDR3 DNA sequence: TGTGCCAGCAGCTTACCTAGCGGGGGCACCGGGGAGCTGTTTTTT.

The chain has TRBV7-8 and TRBJ2-1, with 9 bases that match TRBD2. The trim removed 5 bases at V and 6 bases at J, leaving 11 bases unmatched. In germline, CDR1 is SGHVS, CDR2 FQNEAQ. The CDR3 runs to 16 residues. The CDR3, as DNA: TGTGCCAGCAGCCTCACCCCCGGGACTAGCCTCAATGAGCAGTTCTTC. This sequence encodes CASSLTPGTSLNEQFF.

This rearrangement joins TRBV5-1 to TRBJ2-1, with D possibly being TRBD2 (6 bases). The CDR3 covers 11 residues. Germline V gene sequence: CDR1 SGHRS, CDR2 YFSETQ. Between the trimmed V and J ends, which lost 5 bases and 10 bases, there was a span of 10 bases. CDR3 in amino acids: CASREGKEQFF. Written as DNA, the CDR3 is TGCGCCAGCAGGGAGGGCAAAGAGCAGTTCTTC.

The V call is TRBV6-2 or TRBV6-3, the J call TRBJ1-1; 9 positions match TRBD1. Trimming took 6 bases from V and 2 from J; bases not matched to a gene: 13. The CDR3 length is 17 residues. Germline CDR1 reads MNHEY; CDR2 reads SVGEGT. CDR3 region: CASSPWGRTGVNTEAFF. CDR3 coding DNA: TGTGCCAGCAGCCCTTGGGGGCGGACAGGGGTAAACACTGAAGCTTTCTTT.

This clone was recorded a few times. The chain joins TRBV6-5 to TRBJ1-5; D is unresolved. The length of the CDR3 is 13 residues. Looked up from germline, CDR1 is MNHEY and CDR2 is SVGAGI. The V end was cut by 0 bases, the J end by 7 bases, with 7 bases between. The DNA for the CDR3 is TGTGCCAGCAGTTACTCGAGGAGGCAGCCCCAGCATTTT. Translated, it gives CASSYSRRQPQHF.

The chain is built from TRBV19 and TRBJ2-1; 9 bases agree with TRBD2. Germline V gene lookup returns CDR1 LNHDA and CDR2 SQIVND (reference sequence). The CDR3 extends over 15 amino acids. V lost 0 bases to trimming and J lost 6 bases; unmatched junction nucleotides: 3. CDR3 bases: TGTGCCAGTAGTATAGATGGGACTAGCTTCAATGAGCAGTTCTTC. Its translation: CASSIDGTSFNEQFF. The full variable domain, its missing parts supplied by reference TRBV19 and TRBJ2-1, is DGGITQSPKYLFRKEGQNVTLSCEQNLNHDAMYWYRQDPGQGLRLIYYSQIVNDFQKGDIAEGYSVSREKKESFPLTVTSAQKNPTAFYLCASSIDGTSFNEQFFGPGTRLTVL.

The chain carries TRBV11-1 and TRBJ2-6; maybe TRBD2 (6 bases). The CDR3 sequence is 16 residues long. Germline V lookup: CDR1 SGHAT, CDR2 FQDESV (reference sequence). Trimming removed 11 bases from V and 0 bases from J, with 17 bases in between. The DNA of the CDR3 is TGTGCCGCCAGGGACGGGGGAAGCTCTGGGGCCAACGTCCTGACTTTC. This gives the protein CAARDGGSSGANVLTF.

The rearrangement uses TRBV7-6 and TRBJ1-4; 9 nucleotides line up with TRBD1. The germline gives CDR1 SGHVS, CDR2 FNYEAQ. The V segment lost 5 bases and the J segment 6 bases; nucleotides outside the gene matches: 10. This CDR3 has 16 amino acids. In DNA form, the CDR3 reads TGTGCCAGCAGCCTTACGGGGACAGGGAGAGATGAAAAACTGTTTTTT. It codes for CASSLTGTGRDEKLFF.

The rearrangement links TRBV11-2 to TRBJ2-6; D not resolved. The CDR3 is 16 amino acids. CDR1 is SGHAT, CDR2 FQNNGV, per germline. V dropped 1 base and J dropped 0 bases, with 7 bases sitting between them. For the CDR3, the DNA is TGTGCCAGCAGCTTAGGGCATACCTCTGGGGCCAACGTCCTGACTTTC. Amino acids: CASSLGHTSGANVLTF.

This clone was counted between two and nine times. The chain carries TRBV12-3 or TRBV12-4 and TRBJ2-2; tentative D call: TRBD2 (5 bases). This CDR3 region has 13 residues. With 0 bases removed from V and 8 bases from J, the gap between germline ends came to 7 bases. For the CDR3, the DNA is TGTGCCAGCAGTTTAGCGAGGGTTGGGGAGCTGTTTTTT. This codes for CASSLARVGELFF.

The chain carries TRBV27 and TRBJ1-1, with 7 bases aligning to TRBD1. This CDR3 has 17 residues. Trimming took 7 bases from V and 0 from J; bases not matched to a gene: 14. The germline V gene encodes CDR1 MNHEY and CDR2 SMNVEV (reference sequence). This chain's CDR3 is CASTPQPGQPMNTEAFF. The CDR3 DNA reads TGTGCCAGCACCCCTCAACCGGGACAGCCTATGAACACTGAAGCTTTCTTT.

The chain carries TRBV18 and TRBJ2-7; perhaps TRBD2 as D (7 bases). This CDR3 contains 14 residues. Trimming shortened V by 6 bases and J by 3 bases, and 15 bases separated the two germline ends. The germline gives CDR1 KGHSH, CDR2 LQKENI. Written as DNA, the CDR3 is TGTGCCAGCTCCTCAACGGGGGGCAACTACGAGCAGTACTTC. Amino acids: CASSSTGGNYEQYF.

The chain is built from TRBV9 and TRBJ2-1, with TRBD2 matching 12 bases. With V trimmed by 0 bases and J by 10 bases, 8 bases remained unmatched. CDR1 is SGDLS and CDR2 is YYNGEE in the germline V gene. The CDR3 extends over 16 amino acids. The CDR3 region is CASSVGSSGGAREQFF. As DNA, the CDR3 is TGTGCCAGCAGCGTAGGGTCTAGCGGGGGGGCCAGGGAGCAGTTCTTC.

The chain has TRBV24-1 and TRBJ2-1; 9 bases fit TRBD1. The CDR3 spans 14 residues. Trimming took 2 bases from V and 10 from J; bases not matched to a gene: 5. CDR1 KGHDR and CDR2 SFDVKD come from the germline V gene. In nucleotides, the CDR3 is TGTGCCACCAGTGATTACCCCGGGACAGGGGAGCAGTTCTTC. This codes for CATSDYPGTGEQFF.

This chain's CDR3 is CASSLRQIEAFF. In DNA form, the CDR3 reads TGTGCCAGCAGTTTAAGACAGATTGAAGCTTTCTTT. The V and J genes are TRBV28 and TRBJ1-1; D perhaps matches TRBD1 (5 bases). The CDR3 sequence is 12 residues long. V lost 2 bases and J 7 bases, leaving 8 bases between the germline ends. Looked up from germline, CDR1 is MDHEN and CDR2 is SYDVKM.

The chain couples TRBV5-1 to TRBJ2-7; a weak D match, TRBD1 (6 bases). Trimming left V 4 bases short and J 6 bases short, with 29 bases between. The germline V gene encodes CDR1 SGHRS and CDR2 YFSETQ. The CDR3 runs to 18 residues. CDR3 sequence: CASSLTRGRLDSEGEQYF. The CDR3, as DNA: TGCGCCAGCAGCCTCACCAGGGGACGCTTGGATTCGGAAGGCGAGCAGTACTTC.

CDR3 DNA: TGCAGCGTTGTCCTATCCGGGACAGGGAGGGGAGAGACCCAGTACTTC. This encodes CSVVLSGTGRGETQYF. V gene TRBV29-1 combines with J gene TRBJ2-5; 9 bases are a match to TRBD1. Trimming cost V 4 bases and J 4 bases; bases outside gene matches: 13. The CDR3 is made up of 16 amino acids. Germline CDR1 is SQVTM and CDR2 is ANQGSEA.

This chain links TRBV11-2 with TRBJ1-5; D possibly corresponds to TRBD1 (6 bases). The CDR3 spans 15 residues. Per germline, CDR1 SGHAT and CDR2 FQNNGV. V lost 5 bases and J lost 5, with 16 bases in between. The CDR3 DNA reads TGTGCCAGCAGCGGCGAGGGGGGGCAGGATCAGCCCCAGCATTTT. Translating gives CASSGEGGQDQPQHF. Complete variable domain (other parts from reference TRBV11-2 and TRBJ1-5): EAGVAQSPRYKIIEKRQSVAFWCNPISGHATLYWYQQILGQGPKLLIQFQNNGVVDDSQLPKDRFSAERLKGVDSTLKIQPAKLEDSAVYLCASSGEGGQDQPQHFGDGTRLSIL.

The chain combines TRBV18 with TRBJ2-1; 9 bases fit TRBD1. The CDR3 length is 17 residues. Trimming cost V 2 bases and J 2 bases; bases outside gene matches: 7. Germline CDR1 is KGHSH and CDR2 is LQKENI. DNA of the CDR3: TGTGCCAGCTCACCAAGGGGACAGGGAGTTCCCTACAATGAGCAGTTCTTC. It encodes CASSPRGQGVPYNEQFF.

The chain recombines TRBV10-3 with TRBJ2-7, with a weak D call TRBD1 (7 bases). Trimming left V 0 bases short and J 4 bases short, with 19 bases between. The CDR3 runs 17 residues. CDR1 is ENHRY, CDR2 SYGVKD, per germline. The CDR3 protein is CAISESKGSAGGYEQYF. CDR3 DNA: TGTGCCATCAGTGAGTCAAAGGGCTCGGCAGGGGGGTACGAGCAGTACTTC.

This clone was seen more than once but under ten times. The chain couples TRBV21-1 to TRBJ1-6; the table assigns TRBD1, which was not confirmed against the DNA. TRBV21-1 is flagged as a pseudogene. CDR3 size: 14 residues. Here the CDR3 reads CASSTGYYNSPLHF. CDR3 DNA sequence: TGTGCCAGCAGCACAGGGTACTATAATTCACCCCTCCACTTT.

The chain couples TRBV4-2 to TRBJ2-3; 13 bases line up with TRBD2. CDR3 length: 16 residues. With V trimmed by 3 bases and J by 4 bases, 4 bases remained unmatched. CDR1 is LGHNA and CDR2 is YNFKEQ in the germline V gene. The CDR3 loop is CASSQETSGGPDTQYF. CDR3 nucleotide sequence: TGTGCCAGCAGCCAGGAGACTAGCGGGGGGCCAGATACGCAGTATTTT.

The gene calls are TRBV6-2 or TRBV6-3 and TRBJ2-7; D is undetermined. V lost 1 base to trimming and J lost 2 bases, with 6 bases between them. Germline V gene sequence: CDR1 MNHEY, CDR2 SVGEGT. The CDR3 has 13 amino acids. As DNA, the CDR3 is TGTGCCAGCAGTTACTTCGGTACCTACGAGCAGTACTTC. It is translated as CASSYFGTYEQYF.

This chain joins TRBV19 and TRBJ2-3; possible D gene TRBD2, 5 bases. Germline lookup yields CDR1 LNHDA and CDR2 SQIVND (reference sequence). The germline V and J ends were trimmed by 1 base and 1 base, with 9 bases remaining between them. This CDR3 is 15 amino acids long. The CDR3 sequence is CASSIVNSGTDTQYF. DNA for the CDR3: TGTGCCAGTAGTATAGTAAATAGCGGCACAGATACGCAGTATTTT. The variable domain in full, with the rest retrieved from reference TRBV19 and TRBJ2-3, is DGGITQSPKYLFRKEGQNVTLSCEQNLNHDAMYWYRQDPGQGLRLIYYSQIVNDFQKGDIAEGYSVSREKKESFPLTVTSAQKNPTAFYLCASSIVNSGTDTQYFGPGTRLTVL.

The chain links TRBV2 to TRBJ1-1, with 7 nucleotides matching TRBD1. CDR1 is SNHLY and CDR2 is FYNNEI in the germline V gene. This CDR3 is 14 amino acids long. V lost 4 bases and J lost 2; bases outside the gene matches: 4. The CDR3 bases are TGTGCCAGCAGTGTTGACAGGGTCAACACTGAAGCTTTCTTT. This gives the protein CASSVDRVNTEAFF.

The genes are TRBV6-5 and TRBJ2-7; possibly TRBD1 for D (6 bases). This CDR3 has 14 residues. Germline V gene lookup returns CDR1 MNHEY and CDR2 SVGAGI. The germline V and J ends were trimmed by 11 bases and 3 bases, with 20 bases remaining between them. This CDR3 reads CASSPPGHLYEQYF. CDR3 DNA sequence: TGTGCCTCCTCTCCTCCGGGACACCTCTACGAGCAGTACTTC.

This clone was observed a few times. The rearrangement links TRBV4-1 to TRBJ1-1, with D possibly TRBD1 on 5 matching bases. The CDR3 has 14 residues. V was trimmed by 6 bases and J by 1 base, leaving 12 bases between them. Germline V CDR1 and CDR2: MGHRA, YSYEKL. Here the CDR3 reads CASRGLLRNTEAFF. Written as DNA, the CDR3 is TGCGCCAGCAGGGGGCTCCTTCGGAACACTGAAGCTTTCTTT.

The rearrangement joins TRBV29-1 to TRBJ1-5; 7 bases fit TRBD1. Per the germline V gene, CDR1 is SQVTM and CDR2 is ANQGSEA. V dropped 7 bases and J dropped 9; count of bases not matched to a gene: 6. The CDR3 is made up of 11 amino acids. CDR3 sequence: CSGDSLMPQHF. The CDR3 DNA sequence: TGCAGCGGGGACAGCCTGATGCCCCAGCATTTT. Full variable domain (remainder filled in from reference TRBV29-1 and TRBJ1-5): SAVISQKPSRDICQRGTSLTIQCQVDSQVTMMFWYRQQPGQSLTLIATANQGSEATYESGFVIDKFPISRPNLTFSTLTVSNMSPEDSSIYLCSGDSLMPQHFGDGTRLSIL.